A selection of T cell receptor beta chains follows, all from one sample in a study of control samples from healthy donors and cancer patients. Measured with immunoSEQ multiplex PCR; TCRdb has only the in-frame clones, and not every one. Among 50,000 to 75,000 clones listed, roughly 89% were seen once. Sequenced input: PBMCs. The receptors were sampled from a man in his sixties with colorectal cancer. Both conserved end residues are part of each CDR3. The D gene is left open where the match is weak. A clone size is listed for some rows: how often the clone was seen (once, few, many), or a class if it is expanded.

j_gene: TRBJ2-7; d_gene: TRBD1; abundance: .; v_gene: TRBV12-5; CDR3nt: TGTGCTAGTGGTTTGACAGGGGGCTACGAGCAGTACTTC; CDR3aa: CASGLTGGYEQYF
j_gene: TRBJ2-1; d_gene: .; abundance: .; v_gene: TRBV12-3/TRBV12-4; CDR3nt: TGTGCCGGGGACGGCGACAATGAGCAGTTCTTC; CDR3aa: CAGDGDNEQFF
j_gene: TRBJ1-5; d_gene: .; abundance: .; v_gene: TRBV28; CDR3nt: TGTGCCAGCAGTTTCTGGGCAGGAGATCAGCCCCAGCATTTT; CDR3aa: CASSFWAGDQPQHF
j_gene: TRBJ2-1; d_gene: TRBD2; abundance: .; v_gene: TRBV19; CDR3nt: TGTGCCAGTAGTACCCCGGGAGGGACTAGCGGTAATGAGCAGTTCTTC; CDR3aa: CASSTPGGTSGNEQFF
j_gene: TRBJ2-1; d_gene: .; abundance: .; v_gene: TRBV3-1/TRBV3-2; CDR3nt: TGTGCCAGCAGCCAAGTAAGGCGAGACAAGAATAGGGATGAGCAGTTCTTC; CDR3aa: CASSQVRRDKNRDEQFF
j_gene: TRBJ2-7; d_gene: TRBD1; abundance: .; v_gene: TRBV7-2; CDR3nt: TGTGCCAGCAGCCCGGGGACAGTGTCCTCCGAGCAGTACTTC; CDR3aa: CASSPGTVSSEQYF
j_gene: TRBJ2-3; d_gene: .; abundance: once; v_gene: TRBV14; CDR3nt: TGTGCCAGCAGCCAACCCGGACTCGCTTTCACAGATACGCAGTATTTT; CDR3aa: CASSQPGLAFTDTQYF
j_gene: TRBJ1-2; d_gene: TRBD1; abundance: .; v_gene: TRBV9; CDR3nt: TGTGCCAGCAGCGTCCTCGGACAGGGGGCGCAAGGCTACACCTTC; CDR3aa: CASSVLGQGAQGYTF
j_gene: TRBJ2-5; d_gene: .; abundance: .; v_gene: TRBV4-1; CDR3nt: TGCGCCAGCAGCCAAGCTTCTGGGAAAGAGACCCAGTACTTC; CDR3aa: CASSQASGKETQYF
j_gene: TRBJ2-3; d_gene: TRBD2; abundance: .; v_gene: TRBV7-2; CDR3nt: TGTGCCAGCAGCTTCGCCCAGTGGCGGGGGGGCCGAATAGATACGCAGTATTTT; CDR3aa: CASSFAQWRGGRIDTQYF
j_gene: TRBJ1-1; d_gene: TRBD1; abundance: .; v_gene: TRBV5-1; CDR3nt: TGCGCCAGCAGCCCGGGGGACAGGAGAACCATGAACACTGAAGCTTTCTTT; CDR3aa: CASSPGDRRTMNTEAFF
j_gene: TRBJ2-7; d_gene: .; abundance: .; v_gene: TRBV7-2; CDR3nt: TGTGCCAGCAGCTCCCCGGCCCGGAGGGAGCAGTACTTC; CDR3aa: CASSSPARREQYF
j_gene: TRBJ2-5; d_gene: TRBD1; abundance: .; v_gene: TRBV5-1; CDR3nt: TGCGCCAGCAGCTTGGGGGACAGTTACCTTAGTGAGACCCAGTACTTC; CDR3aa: CASSLGDSYLSETQYF
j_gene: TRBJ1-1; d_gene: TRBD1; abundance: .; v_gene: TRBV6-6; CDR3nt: TGTGCCGCCCGGACAGGGGTGGACACTGAAGCTTTCTTT; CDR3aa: CAARTGVDTEAFF
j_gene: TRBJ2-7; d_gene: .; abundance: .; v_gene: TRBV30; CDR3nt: TGTGCCTGGAGCCCCGCGGCTCCGGTTGAGCAGTACTTC; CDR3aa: CAWSPAAPVEQYF
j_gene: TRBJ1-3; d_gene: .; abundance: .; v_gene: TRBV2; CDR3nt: TGTGCCAGCTCGTCTGGAAACACCATATATTTT; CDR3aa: CASSSGNTIYF
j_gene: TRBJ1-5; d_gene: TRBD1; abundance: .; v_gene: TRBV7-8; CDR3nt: TGTGCCAGCAGCTTAAGGACAGGGGGGGGTCAGCCCCAGCATTTT; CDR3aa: CASSLRTGGGQPQHF
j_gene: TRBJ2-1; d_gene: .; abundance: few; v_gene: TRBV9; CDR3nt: TGTGCCAGCAGCGTAGCTACCCCCTCCTACAATGAGCAGTTCTTC; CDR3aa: CASSVATPSYNEQFF
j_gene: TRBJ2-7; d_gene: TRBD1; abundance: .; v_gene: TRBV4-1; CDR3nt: TGCGCCAGCAGCTCCTACAGGGGTTCCTACGAGCAGTACTTC; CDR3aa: CASSSYRGSYEQYF
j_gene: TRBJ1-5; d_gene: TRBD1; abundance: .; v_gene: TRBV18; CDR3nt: TGTGCCAGCTCACCCCGACAGGGGACTCAGCCCCAGCATTTT; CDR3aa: CASSPRQGTQPQHF
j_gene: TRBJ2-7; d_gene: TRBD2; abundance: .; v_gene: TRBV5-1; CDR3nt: TGCGCCAGCAGCTTGGCCGGGACTAGCGGGTCCCACGAGCAGTACTTC; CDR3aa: CASSLAGTSGSHEQYF
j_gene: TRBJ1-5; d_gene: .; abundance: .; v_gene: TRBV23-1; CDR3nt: TGCGCCAGCAGTCGGCAGGCCAGACAGCCCCAGCATTTT; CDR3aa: CASSRQARQPQHF
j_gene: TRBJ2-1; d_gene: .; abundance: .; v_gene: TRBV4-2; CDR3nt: TGTGCCAGCAGCCAGCGGGGGCGGTACAATGAGCAGTTCTTC; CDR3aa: CASSQRGRYNEQFF
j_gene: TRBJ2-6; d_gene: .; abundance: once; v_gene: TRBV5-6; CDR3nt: TGTGCCAGCAGCCCGAGGGACGGAGATGCTGGGGCCAACGTCCTGACTTTC; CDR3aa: CASSPRDGDAGANVLTF
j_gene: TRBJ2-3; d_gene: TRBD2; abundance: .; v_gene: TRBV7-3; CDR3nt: TGTGCCAGCAGCTTAGGGACTAGCGGGGGGGCAGATACGCAGTATTTT; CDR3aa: CASSLGTSGGADTQYF
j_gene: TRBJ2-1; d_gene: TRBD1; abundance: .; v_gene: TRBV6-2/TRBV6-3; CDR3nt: TGTGCCAGCAGTTACTCGAAGGGACAGGGCAGGGATGAGCAGTTCTTC; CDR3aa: CASSYSKGQGRDEQFF
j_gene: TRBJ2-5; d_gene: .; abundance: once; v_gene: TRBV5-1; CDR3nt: TGCGCCAGCAGCTCCCAAGAGACCCAGTACTTC; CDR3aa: CASSSQETQYF
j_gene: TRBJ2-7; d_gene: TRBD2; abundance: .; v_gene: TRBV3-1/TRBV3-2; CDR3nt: TGTGCCAGCAGCCACGCTAGCGGGGGCCCCCTTCTGGGCGAGCAGTACTTC; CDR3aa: CASSHASGGPLLGEQYF
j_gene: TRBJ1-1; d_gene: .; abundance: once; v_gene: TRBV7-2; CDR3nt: TGTGCCAGCAGCTTAGACAGGGCGAACACTGAAGCTTTCTTT; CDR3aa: CASSLDRANTEAFF
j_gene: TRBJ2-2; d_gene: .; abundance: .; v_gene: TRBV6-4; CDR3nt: TGTGCCAGCAGCTACCAGGGGGGGCCTGTCGGGGAGCTGTTTTTT; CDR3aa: CASSYQGGPVGELFF
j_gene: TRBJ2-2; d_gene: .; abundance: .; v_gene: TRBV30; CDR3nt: TGTGCCTGGACCCCCGGGACGGCGAACACCGGGGAGCTGTTTTTT; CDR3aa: CAWTPGTANTGELFF
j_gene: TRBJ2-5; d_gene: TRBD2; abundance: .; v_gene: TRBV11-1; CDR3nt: TGTGCCAGCACCCCCGGGACTAGCGGATGGGAGACCCAGTACTTC; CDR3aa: CASTPGTSGWETQYF
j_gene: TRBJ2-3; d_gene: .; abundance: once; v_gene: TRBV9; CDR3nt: TGTGCCAGCAGCCAGACGGGAGATACGCAGTATTTT; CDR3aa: CASSQTGDTQYF
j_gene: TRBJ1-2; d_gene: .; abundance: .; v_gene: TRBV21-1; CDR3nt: TGTGCCAGCAGCCCGCGGGACGCTTTCTATGGCTACACCTTC; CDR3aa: CASSPRDAFYGYTF
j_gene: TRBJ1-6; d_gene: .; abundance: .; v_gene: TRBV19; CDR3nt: TGTGCCAGTAGTATCGGGTGGGAATCACCCCTCCACTTT; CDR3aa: CASSIGWESPLHF
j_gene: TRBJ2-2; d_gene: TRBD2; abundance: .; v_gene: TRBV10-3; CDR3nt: TGTGCCATCATGGCTAGCGGGGGGCCGGGCACCGGGGAGCTGTTTTTT; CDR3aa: CAIMASGGPGTGELFF
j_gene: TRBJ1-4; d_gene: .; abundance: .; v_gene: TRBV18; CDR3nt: TGTGCCAGCTCACCTTCCCCTAATGAAAAACTGTTTTTT; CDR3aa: CASSPSPNEKLFF
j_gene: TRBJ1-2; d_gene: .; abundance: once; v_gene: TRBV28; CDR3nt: TGTGCCAGCAGTTCGGGCCCCACAGGGAATGGCTACACCTTC; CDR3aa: CASSSGPTGNGYTF
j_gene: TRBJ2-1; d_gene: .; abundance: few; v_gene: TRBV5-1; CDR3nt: TGCGCCAGCAGCTTGGCTTATGGCGGGGCCCACAATGAGCAGTTCTTC; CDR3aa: CASSLAYGGAHNEQFF
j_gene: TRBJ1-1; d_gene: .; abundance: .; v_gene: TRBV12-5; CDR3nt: TGTGCTAGTGGTTTGCGCAGGGCCTACCCTGAAGCTTTCTTT; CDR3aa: CASGLRRAYPEAFF
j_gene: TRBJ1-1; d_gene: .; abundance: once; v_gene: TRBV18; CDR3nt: TGTGCCAGCTCACCAATCGATGAGGGTGAAGCTTTCTTT; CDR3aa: CASSPIDEGEAFF
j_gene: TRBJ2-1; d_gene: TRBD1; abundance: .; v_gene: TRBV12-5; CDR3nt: TGTGCTAGTGGTTTGGTAACCCACGGGACAGGCGACAATGAGCAGTTCTTC; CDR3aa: CASGLVTHGTGDNEQFF
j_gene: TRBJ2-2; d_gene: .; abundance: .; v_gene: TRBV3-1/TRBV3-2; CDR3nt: TGTGCCAGCAGCCAAGATCCGGGCTCCGGCCACACCGGGGAGCTGTTTTTT; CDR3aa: CASSQDPGSGHTGELFF
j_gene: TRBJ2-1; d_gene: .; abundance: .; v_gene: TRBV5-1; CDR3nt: TGCGCCAGCATGATCAACCATCATCAGGGAGGGCAGTTCTTC; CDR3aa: CASMINHHQGGQFF
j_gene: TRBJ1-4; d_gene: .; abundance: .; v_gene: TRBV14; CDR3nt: TGTGCCAGCAGCCAGCCAGCGGATAAACTGTTTTTT; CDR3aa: CASSQPADKLFF
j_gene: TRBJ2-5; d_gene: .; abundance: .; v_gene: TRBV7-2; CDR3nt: TGTGCCAGCAGCCAAACAGGGGGGGGAGAGACCCAGTACTTC; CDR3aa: CASSQTGGGETQYF
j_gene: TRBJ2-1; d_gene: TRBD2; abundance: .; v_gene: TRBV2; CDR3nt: TGTGCCAGCAGTGATCCTAGCGGGGGGCTCAATGAGCAGTTCTTC; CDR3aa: CASSDPSGGLNEQFF
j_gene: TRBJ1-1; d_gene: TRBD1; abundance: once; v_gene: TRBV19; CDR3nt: TGTGCCAGTAACCCCAGACAGGGTGGGTTGAGCACTGAAGCTTTCTTT; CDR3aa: CASNPRQGGLSTEAFF
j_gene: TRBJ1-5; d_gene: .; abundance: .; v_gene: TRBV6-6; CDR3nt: TGTGCCAGCAGACTCACAGGACGCAATCAGCCCCAGCATTTT; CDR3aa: CASRLTGRNQPQHF
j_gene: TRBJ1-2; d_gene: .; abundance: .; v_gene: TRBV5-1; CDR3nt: TGCGCCAGCAGCTTGGGGTCAGCAAATGGCTACACCTTC; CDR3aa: CASSLGSANGYTF
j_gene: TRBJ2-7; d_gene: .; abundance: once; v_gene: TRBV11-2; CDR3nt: TGTGCCAGCAGCCCCAGTTCCTCCTACGAGCAGTACTTC; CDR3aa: CASSPSSSYEQYF
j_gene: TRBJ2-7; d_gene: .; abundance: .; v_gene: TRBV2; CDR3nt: TGTGCCAGCAGTGAACAGAGCTACTACGAGCAGTACTTC; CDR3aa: CASSEQSYYEQYF